Here is one TCR beta chain with its context. Authors' data handling: Reference gene primer amplification gave estimated nucleated cell counts. Only in-frame clones appear in the TCRdb table, and some are missing; sequencing was by immunoSEQ multiplex PCR. V, J and clone size reflect that table, while D and trimming were determined from the DNA. The repertoire holds 300,000 or so clones, with around 84% as singletons. Between the trimmed V and J ends, which lost 6 bases and 4 bases, there was a span of 12 bases. This CDR3 has 13 amino acids. The data are from a study of blood T cell repertoires in COVID-19. About the research overall: From the United States, Italy and Spain came samples of acute and convalescent COVID-19. Nucleic acid was either cDNA or gDNA, and it came from T cells, B-cell-depleted T cells, or PBMCs.

This chain joins TRBV12-3 or TRBV12-4 and TRBJ1-2; D is perhaps TRBD1 (6 bases). Sample: peripheral blood. The clonotype originates from a man aged 65-85 years with acute or convalescent COVID-19. The CDR3 coding sequence is TGTGCCAGCAGGCCTGGACAGTTCTATGGCTACACCTTC. Encoded protein: CASRPGQFYGYTF.